These 16 T cell receptor beta chains originate from one sample sequenced in a study of blood T cell repertoires in COVID-19. The table came from immunoSEQ multiplex PCR; TCRdb's copy has only in-frame clones and leaves some out. Of roughly 76,000 clones detected, 85% to 90% appear once; the ten largest clones hold around 14%. The sample consisted of peripheral blood. These receptors originate from a man between 65 and 85 years old with active or convalescent COVID-19.

This chain joins TRBV9 and TRBJ1-4; TRBD1 might be the D (6 bases). This CDR3 is built from 16 residues. Trimming cost V 0 bases and J 0 bases, with 9 bases left between them. Looked up from germline, CDR1 is SGDLS and CDR2 is YYNGEE. In nucleotides, the CDR3 is TGTGCCAGCAGCGTAGGAACAGGGACAACTAATGAAAAACTGTTTTTT. Residues: CASSVGTGTTNEKLFF.

The rearrangement joins TRBV28 to TRBJ2-7; a weak D match, TRBD1 (6 bases). V was trimmed by 1 base and J by 4 bases, leaving 11 bases between them. CDR3 length: 14 residues. Germline CDR1 reads MDHEN; CDR2 reads SYDVKM. DNA of the CDR3: TGTGCCAGCAGTTTATTCTGGGGGCAATACGAGCAGTACTTC. Its protein is CASSLFWGQYEQYF.

The CDR3, as DNA: TGCGCCAGCAGCTTGCTAGGGGAATATGGCTACACCTTC. It is translated as CASSLLGEYGYTF. The rearrangement joins TRBV5-1 to TRBJ1-2; a weak D match, TRBD1 (5 bases). Germline V lookup: CDR1 SGHRS, CDR2 YFSETQ. Trimming took 1 base from V and 5 from J, leaving 9 bases between them. The CDR3 loop spans 13 amino acids.

This chain joins TRBV7-9 and TRBJ1-2; D uncertain. Trimming removed 7 bases at V and 8 bases at J, with 23 bases between. The germline gives CDR1 SEHNR, CDR2 FQNEAQ (reference sequence). CDR3 length: 15 amino acids. The DNA for the CDR3 is TGTGCCAGCAACACCGCCCCCGGGCGGGGTGGCGGCTACACCTTC. Translation: CASNTAPGRGGGYTF.

V gene TRBV6-1 combines with J gene TRBJ2-1, with D tentatively TRBD2 (6 bases). Trimming shortened V by 2 bases and J by 9 bases, and 14 bases separated the two germline ends. Germline CDR1 and CDR2: MNHNS and SASEGT. The CDR3 has 14 residues. The CDR3 nucleotides are TGTGCCAGCAGTGAACGCTTCCGGGGGAGTGAGCAGTTCTTC. Translated: CASSERFRGSEQFF.

This clone was counted once. The DNA for the CDR3 is TGCAGCGTTGACCGGGACAAGACATACAATGAGCAGTTCTTC. Translating gives CSVDRDKTYNEQFF. The J gene is TRBJ2-1, the V gene TRBV29-1, with a possible D match to TRBD1 (6 bases). V lost 3 bases, J lost 4 bases, and 13 bases lay in between. The CDR3 is 14 residues long. CDR1 is SQVTM and CDR2 is ANQGSEA in the germline V gene.

CDR3 nucleotides: TGCGCCAGCAGCCCTCGGGACAGGGGCTCGAATGAGCAGTTCTTC. Protein sequence: CASSPRDRGSNEQFF. The chain employs TRBV4-1 and TRBJ2-1, with 10 bases aligning to TRBD1. V shed 4 bases and J 7 bases; nucleotides not matched to a gene: 7. The CDR3 runs to 15 residues. Germline CDR1 is MGHRA and CDR2 is YSYEKL.

The chain uses TRBV2 and TRBJ2-2; D call uncertain. Germline V gene data show CDR1 as SNHLY and CDR2 as FYNNEI. V was trimmed by 3 bases and J by 7 bases, leaving 3 bases between them. The length of the CDR3 is 11 residues. The CDR3 loop is CASSDYGELFF. CDR3 DNA: TGTGCCAGCAGTGATTACGGGGAGCTGTTTTTT.

The chain joins TRBV28 to TRBJ2-7; TRBD2 matches at 7 bases. This CDR3 region has 15 residues. Germline trimming cut 7 bases from V and 3 bases from J; bases unmatched to any gene: 12. Germline V gene sequence: CDR1 MDHEN, CDR2 SYDVKM. Here the CDR3 reads CASTPAGTKNYEQYF. CDR3 DNA: TGTGCCAGCACCCCGGCCGGGACTAAAAACTACGAGCAGTACTTC.

This chain links TRBV5-1 with TRBJ2-3; 12 nucleotides match TRBD2. V gave up 2 bases and J gave up 0 bases; unmatched junction bases: 7. CDR1 and CDR2 from the germline V gene are SGHRS and YFSETQ. This CDR3 comprises 18 residues. The CDR3 here is CASSLVPGTSGSTDTQYF. The CDR3 DNA reads TGCGCCAGCAGCTTAGTACCCGGGACTAGCGGGAGCACAGATACGCAGTATTTT.

This clone turned up a few times. This rearrangement joins TRBV29-1 to TRBJ2-1, with TRBD2 matching over 9 bases. Per germline, CDR1 SQVTM and CDR2 ANQGSEA. The CDR3 totals 12 residues. J was trimmed by 7 bases and V by 4 bases; bases with no gene match: 2. CDR3: CSVGLAGNEQFF. Here the CDR3 DNA reads TGCAGCGTTGGGCTAGCGGGAAATGAGCAGTTCTTC.

The rearrangement uses TRBV5-1 and TRBJ2-2, with D perhaps matching TRBD1 (6 bases). CDR3 length: 15 amino acids. V was trimmed by 4 bases and J by 0 bases, leaving 10 bases between them. In germline, CDR1 is SGHRS, CDR2 YFSETQ. CDR3 region: CASSPDSTNTGELFF. CDR3 bases: TGCGCCAGCAGCCCGGACAGTACGAACACCGGGGAGCTGTTTTTT.

The chain recombines TRBV5-1 with TRBJ1-6, with D possibly matching TRBD1 (6 bases). Trimming stripped 2 bases from V and 1 base from J, with 10 bases between. CDR1 and CDR2 from the germline V gene are SGHRS and YFSETQ. The CDR3 is 16 amino acids. The CDR3 reads CASSFGRGSYNSPLHF. CDR3 DNA sequence: TGCGCCAGCAGCTTCGGAAGGGGGTCCTATAATTCACCCCTCCACTTT.

The CDR3 sequence is CAISDRDGVDQPQHF. Here the CDR3 DNA reads TGTGCCATCAGCGACAGGGACGGGGTGGATCAGCCCCAGCATTTT. The V call is TRBV10-3, the J call TRBJ1-5, with 7 bases aligning to TRBD1. The CDR3 is made up of 15 amino acids. Germline CDR1 and CDR2: ENHRY and SYGVKD. J was trimmed by 5 bases and V by 6 bases; bases with no gene match: 10.

Notes on this clone: Other DNA sequences in this specimen translate into the identical CDR3. J is TRBJ1-2 and V is TRBV5-4; the D gene is possibly TRBD1 (5 bases). Germline V gene lookup returns CDR1 SGHNT and CDR2 YYREEE (reference sequence). V was clipped by 2 bases and J by 2 bases, with 7 bases between them. The CDR3 has 13 amino acids. The CDR3 protein is CASSLDSNYGYTF. DNA of the CDR3: TGTGCCAGCAGCTTAGACAGCAACTATGGCTACACCTTC.

The rearrangement uses TRBV9 and TRBJ2-5, with TRBD2 matching over 7 bases. J was trimmed by 3 bases and V by 0 bases; bases with no gene match: 2. This CDR3 has 14 amino acids. The germline CDR1 and CDR2 sequences are SGDLS and YYNGEE. The CDR3 DNA reads TGTGCCAGCAGCGTAGGGGGAGGGAAAGAGACCCAGTACTTC. Its translation is CASSVGGGKETQYF.